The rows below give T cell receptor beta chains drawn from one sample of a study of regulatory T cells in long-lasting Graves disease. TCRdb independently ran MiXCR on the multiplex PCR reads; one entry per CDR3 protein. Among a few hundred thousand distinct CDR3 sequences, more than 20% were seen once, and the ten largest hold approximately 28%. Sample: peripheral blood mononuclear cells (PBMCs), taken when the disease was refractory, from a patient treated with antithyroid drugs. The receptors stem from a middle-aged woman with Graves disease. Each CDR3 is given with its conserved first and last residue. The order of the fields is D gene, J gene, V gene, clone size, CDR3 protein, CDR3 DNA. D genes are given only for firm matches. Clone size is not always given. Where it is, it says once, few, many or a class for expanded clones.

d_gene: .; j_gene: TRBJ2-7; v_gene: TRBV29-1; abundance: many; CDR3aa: CSVEEGGPPYEQYF; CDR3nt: TGCAGCGTTGAAGAAGGAGGTCCTCCCTACGAGCAGTACTTC
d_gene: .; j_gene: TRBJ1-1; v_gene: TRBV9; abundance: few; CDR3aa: CASSVRVFDTEAFF; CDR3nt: TGTGCCAGCAGCGTACGGGTATTTGATACTGAAGCTTTCTTT
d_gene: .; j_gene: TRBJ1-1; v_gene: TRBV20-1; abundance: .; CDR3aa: CSARRWGNTEAFF; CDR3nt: TGCAGTGCTAGACGGTGGGGGAACACTGAAGCTTTCTTT
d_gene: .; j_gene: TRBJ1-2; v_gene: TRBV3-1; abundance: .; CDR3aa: CASSHKTSGNYGYTF; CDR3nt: TGTGCCAGCAGCCATAAGACCTCCGGGAACTATGGCTACACCTTC
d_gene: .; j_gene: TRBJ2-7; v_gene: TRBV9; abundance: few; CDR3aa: CASSPHRDTPYEQYF; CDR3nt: TGTGCCAGCAGCCCCCACCGGGACACCCCCTACGAGCAGTACTTC
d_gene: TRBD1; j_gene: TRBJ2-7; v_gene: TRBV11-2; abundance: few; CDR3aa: CASSLAPSTGGIYEQYF; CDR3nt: TGTGCCAGCAGCTTAGCCCCCTCTACAGGGGGCATCTACGAGCAGTACTTC
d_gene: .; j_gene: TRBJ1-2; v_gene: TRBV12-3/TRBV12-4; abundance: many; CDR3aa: CASTPRGRVYGYTF; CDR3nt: TGTGCCAGCACCCCGCGGGGCCGCGTCTATGGCTACACCTTC
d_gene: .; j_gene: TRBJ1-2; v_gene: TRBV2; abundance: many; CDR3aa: CASSDSGGVNYGYTF; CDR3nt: TGTGCCAGCAGTGATAGTGGGGGGGTCAACTATGGCTACACCTTC
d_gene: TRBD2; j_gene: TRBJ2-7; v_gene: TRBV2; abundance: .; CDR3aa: CASRLAVNYEQCF; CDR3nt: TGTGCCAGCAGACTAGCGGTTAACTACGAGCAGTGCTTC
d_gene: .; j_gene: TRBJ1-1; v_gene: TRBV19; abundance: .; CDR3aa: CATQKGGGTEAFF; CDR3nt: TGTGCCACCCAAAAGGGGGGTGGCACTGAAGCTTTCTTT
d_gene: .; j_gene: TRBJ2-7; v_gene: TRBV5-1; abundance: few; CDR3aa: CASRPKDWLSYEQYF; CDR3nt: TGCGCCAGCAGGCCGAAGGACTGGCTAAGCTACGAGCAGTACTTC
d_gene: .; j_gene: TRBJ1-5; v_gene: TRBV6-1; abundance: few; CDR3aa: CASIPSRGGDQPQHF; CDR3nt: TGTGCCAGCATTCCCTCCCGGGGGGGTGATCAGCCCCAGCATTTT
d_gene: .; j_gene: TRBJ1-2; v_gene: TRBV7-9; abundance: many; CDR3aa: CASSPRLEVGYGYTF; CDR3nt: TGTGCCAGCAGCCCCCGTCTCGAAGTCGGCTATGGCTACACCTTC
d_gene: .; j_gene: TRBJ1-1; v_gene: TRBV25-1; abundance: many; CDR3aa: CASSEGLGVMNTEAFF; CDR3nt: TGTGCCAGCAGTGAAGGGCTTGGCGTTATGAACACTGAAGCTTTCTTT
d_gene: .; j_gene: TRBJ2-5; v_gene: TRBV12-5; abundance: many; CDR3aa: CASGPRGFPPKETQYF; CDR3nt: TGTGCTAGTGGTCCCCGGGGCTTTCCCCCAAAAGAGACCCAGTACTTC
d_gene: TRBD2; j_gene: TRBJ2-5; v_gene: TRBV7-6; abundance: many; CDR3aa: CASSLAPVAGDGETQYF; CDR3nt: TGTGCCAGCAGCTTAGCCCCGGTCGCGGGAGACGGGGAGACCCAGTACTTC
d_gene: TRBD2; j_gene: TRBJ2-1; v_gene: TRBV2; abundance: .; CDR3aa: CASSGGAGVRNEQFF; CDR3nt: TGTGCCAGCAGTGGTGGAGCGGGAGTCCGCAATGAGCAGTTCTTC
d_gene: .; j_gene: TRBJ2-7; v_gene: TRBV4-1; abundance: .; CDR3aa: CASSPPGGGSDEQYF; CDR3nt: TGCGCCAGCAGCCCCCCTGGAGGAGGGAGCGACGAGCAGTACTTC
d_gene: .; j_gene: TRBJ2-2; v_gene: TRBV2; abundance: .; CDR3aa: CASSGPRGGELFF; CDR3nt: TGTGCCTCCTCCGGCCCACGGGGCGGGGAGCTGTTTTTT
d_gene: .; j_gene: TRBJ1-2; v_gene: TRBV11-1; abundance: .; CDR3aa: CASSSGPSRYTF; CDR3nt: TGTGCCAGCAGCTCCGGACCGTCCCGCTACACCTTC
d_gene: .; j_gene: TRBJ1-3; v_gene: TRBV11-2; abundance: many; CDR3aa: CASSQGRGNTIYF; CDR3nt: TGTGCCAGCAGCCAAGGACGGGGAAACACCATATATTTT
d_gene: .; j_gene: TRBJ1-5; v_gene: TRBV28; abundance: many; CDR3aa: CASSSRQDNQPQHF; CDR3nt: TGTGCCAGCAGCTCCAGACAGGACAATCAGCCCCAGCATTTT
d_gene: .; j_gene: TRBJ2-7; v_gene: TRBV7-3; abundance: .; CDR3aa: CASSQNGGYEQYF; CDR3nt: TGTGCCAGCAGTCAAAACGGGGGCTACGAGCAGTACTTC
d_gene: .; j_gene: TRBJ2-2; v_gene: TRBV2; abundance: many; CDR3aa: CASRATTVPGELFF; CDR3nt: TGTGCCAGCAGGGCCACGACAGTACCGGGGGAGCTGTTTTTT
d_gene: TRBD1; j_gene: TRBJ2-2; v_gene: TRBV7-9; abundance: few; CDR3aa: CAGAGTGKTGELFF; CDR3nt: TGTGCCGGTGCGGGGACAGGGAAGACCGGGGAGCTGTTTTTT
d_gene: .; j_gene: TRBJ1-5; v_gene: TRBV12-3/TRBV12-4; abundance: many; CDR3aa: CASSLALQPQHF; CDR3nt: TGTGCCAGCAGTTTAGCCCTACAGCCCCAGCATTTT
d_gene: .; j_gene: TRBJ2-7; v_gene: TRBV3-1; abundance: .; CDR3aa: CASSQGLVSSYEQYF; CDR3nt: TGTGCCAGCAGCCAAGGCCTGGTTAGCTCCTACGAGCAGTACTTC
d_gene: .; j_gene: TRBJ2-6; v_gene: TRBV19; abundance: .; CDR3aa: CASSTGEGANVLTF; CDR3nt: TGTGCCAGTAGTACAGGGGAAGGGGCCAACGTCCTGACTTTC
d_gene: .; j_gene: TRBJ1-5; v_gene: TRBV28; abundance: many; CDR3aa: CASSLFRGRSGNQPQHF; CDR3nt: TGTGCCAGCAGTTTGTTTAGGGGGAGGAGTGGGAATCAGCCCCAGCATTTT
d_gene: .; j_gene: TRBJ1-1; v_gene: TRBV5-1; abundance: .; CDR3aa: CASSPWTVSEAFF; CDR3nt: TGCGCCAGCAGCCCCTGGACAGTGTCTGAAGCTTTCTTT
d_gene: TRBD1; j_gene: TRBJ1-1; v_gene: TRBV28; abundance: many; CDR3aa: CASSLAGTGGTEAFF; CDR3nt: TGTGCCAGCAGTCTGGCCGGGACAGGGGGCACTGAAGCTTTCTTT
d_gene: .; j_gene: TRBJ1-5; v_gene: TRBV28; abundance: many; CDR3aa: CASSLVGGNQPQHF; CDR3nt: TGTGCCAGCAGTTTAGTGGGGGGCAATCAGCCCCAGCATTTT
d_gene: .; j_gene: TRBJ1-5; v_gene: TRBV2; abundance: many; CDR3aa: CASRTSNQPQHF; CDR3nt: TGTGCCAGCAGGACTAGCAATCAGCCCCAGCATTTT
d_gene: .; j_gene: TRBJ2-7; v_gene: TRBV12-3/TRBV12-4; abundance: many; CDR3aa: CASSAGLNPPYEQYF; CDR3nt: TGTGCCAGCAGTGCGGGTCTAAATCCTCCCTACGAGCAGTACTTC
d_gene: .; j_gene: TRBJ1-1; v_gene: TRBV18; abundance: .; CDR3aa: CASSSTAAEAFF; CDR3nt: TGTGCCAGCTCATCGACAGCGGCTGAAGCTTTCTTT
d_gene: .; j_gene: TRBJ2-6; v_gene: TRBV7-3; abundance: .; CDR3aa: CASSSQPGHFSSGANVLTF; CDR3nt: TGTGCCAGCAGCTCACAGCCGGGACATTTCTCCTCTGGGGCCAACGTCCTGACTTTC
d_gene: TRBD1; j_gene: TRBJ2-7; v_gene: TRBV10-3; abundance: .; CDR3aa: CAISSPGQGTYEQYF; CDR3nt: TGTGCCATCAGCAGCCCGGGACAGGGAACCTACGAGCAGTACTTC
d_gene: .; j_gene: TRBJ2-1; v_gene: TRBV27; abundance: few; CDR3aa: CASSRRGPGENEQFF; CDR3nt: TGTGCCAGCAGTAGACGGGGACCCGGGGAAAATGAGCAGTTCTTC
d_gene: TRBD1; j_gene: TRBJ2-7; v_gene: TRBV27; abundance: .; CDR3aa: CASSLLSGTGDEQYF; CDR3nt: TGTGCCAGCAGTTTATTGAGTGGGACAGGGGACGAGCAGTACTTC
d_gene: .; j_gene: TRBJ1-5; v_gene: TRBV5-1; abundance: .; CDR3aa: CASSFGPGQPQHF; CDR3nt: TGCGCCAGCAGCTTCGGACCGGGTCAGCCCCAGCATTTT
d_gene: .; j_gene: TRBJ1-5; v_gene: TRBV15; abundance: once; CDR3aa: CATSRDKHLNQPQHF; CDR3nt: TGTGCCACCAGCAGAGATAAGCACCTCAATCAGCCCCAGCATTTT
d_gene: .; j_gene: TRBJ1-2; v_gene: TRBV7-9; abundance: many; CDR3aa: CASSLADRGYGYTF; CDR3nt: TGTGCCAGCAGCTTAGCAGACAGAGGCTATGGCTACACCTTC
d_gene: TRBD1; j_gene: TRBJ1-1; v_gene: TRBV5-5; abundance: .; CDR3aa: CASSRMGQGWTEAFF; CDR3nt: TGTGCCAGCAGCCGGATGGGACAGGGGTGGACTGAAGCTTTCTTT
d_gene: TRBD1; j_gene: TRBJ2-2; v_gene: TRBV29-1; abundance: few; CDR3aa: CSVQRQGAGGELFF; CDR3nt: TGCAGCGTGCAAAGACAGGGGGCTGGCGGGGAGCTGTTTTTT
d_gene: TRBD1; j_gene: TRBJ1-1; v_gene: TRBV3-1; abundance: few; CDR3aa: CASSQWTGRAEAFF; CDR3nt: TGTGCCAGCAGCCAGTGGACAGGGCGGGCTGAAGCTTTCTTT
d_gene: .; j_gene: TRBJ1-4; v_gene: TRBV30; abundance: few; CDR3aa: CAWNGISAELFF; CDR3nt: TGTGCCTGGAACGGTATTAGTGCGGAACTGTTTTTT
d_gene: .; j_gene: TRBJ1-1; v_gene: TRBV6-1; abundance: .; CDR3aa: CASSYKGFVNTEAFF; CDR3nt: TGTGCCAGCAGTTACAAGGGGTTTGTGAACACTGAAGCTTTCTTT
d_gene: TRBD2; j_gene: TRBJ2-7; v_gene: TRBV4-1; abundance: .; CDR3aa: CASSPDSSGAHYEQYF; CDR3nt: TGCGCCAGCAGCCCAGATTCGAGCGGGGCTCACTACGAGCAGTACTTC
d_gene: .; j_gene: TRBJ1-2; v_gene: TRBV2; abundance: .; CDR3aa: CASSEEGGRGYGYTF; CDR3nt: TGTGCCAGCAGTGAAGAGGGGGGGCGCGGCTATGGCTACACCTTC
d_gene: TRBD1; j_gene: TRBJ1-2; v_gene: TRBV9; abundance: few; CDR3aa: CASSDGDSAYYGYTF; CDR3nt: TGTGCCAGCAGTGACGGGGACAGCGCGTACTATGGCTACACCTTC
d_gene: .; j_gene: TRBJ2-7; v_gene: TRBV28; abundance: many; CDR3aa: CASSLLQGEYEQYF; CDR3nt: TGTGCCAGCAGTTTACTTCAGGGAGAATACGAGCAGTACTTC
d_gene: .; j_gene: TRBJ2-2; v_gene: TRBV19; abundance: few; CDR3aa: CASSIGTWFRGDSTGELFF; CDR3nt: TGTGCCAGTAGTATAGGAACCTGGTTTCGGGGCGATAGCACCGGGGAGCTGTTTTTT
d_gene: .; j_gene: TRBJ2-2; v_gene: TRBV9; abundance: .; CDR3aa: CASSGGRGKPNTGELFF; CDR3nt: TGTGCCAGCTCCGGAGGTAGGGGGAAACCGAACACCGGGGAGCTGTTTTTT